This T cell receptor (beta chain) was identified in a study of shared clonotypes between healthy human individuals. The repertoire was sequenced with immunoSEQ multiplex PCR; TCRdb's copy has only in-frame clones and lacks some. The table records some 2.3 million clones, approximately 95% of them present only once. V was shortened by 6 bases and J by 1 base, with 12 bases between the two germline ends. CDR1 and CDR2 from the germline V gene are MNHNY and SVGAGI (reference sequence). This CDR3 is 14 amino acids long. This clone was detected once. The antigen is not known. Study-wide points: Naive CD4 clonotypes overlapped across a few donors at approximately 5%.

This receptor was obtained from a man between 18 and 35 years old in good health. Some clones in this sample may be carry-over from other donors' samples. What was sequenced was naive CD4+ T cells from PBMCs. As for subset: CD45RA+ positively selected. This chain connects TRBV6-6 to TRBJ1-1; D may be TRBD1 (6 bases). CDR3 residues: CASSGQGTNTEAFF. The CDR3 DNA reads as TGTGCCAGCAGCGGTCAGGGGACGAACACTGAAGCTTTCTTT.